The present TCR beta chain was sequenced within a study of brain metastases from non-small cell lung cancer. The germline CDR1 and CDR2 sequences are GTSNPN and SVGIG (reference sequence). The CDR3 sequence is 13 residues long. The V gene lost 2 bases and the J gene lost 2 bases, with 9 bases spanning the gap. TCRdb keeps only in-frame clones here, not all; method: immunoSEQ multiplex PCR. In the table there are some 3,400 clones, 95% to 96% of which are singletons. V gene TRBV30 combines with J gene TRBJ2-5; D is tentatively TRBD1 or TRBD2 (5 bases each). Sequencing input: tumor-adjacent normal tissue. This TCR came from a donor over 35 with non-small cell lung cancer. Written as DNA, the CDR3 is TGTGCCTGGAGTTGGGGGAGACAAGAGACCCAGTACTTC. Its protein product is CAWSWGRQETQYF.